This T cell receptor (beta chain) was identified during a study of Ad26.COV2.S vaccination and SARS-CoV-2 variants. Specified treatment: some 20 received Ad26.COV2.S at low or high dose, single or two shots; five or six received placebo; per-sample allocation not given. Samples were taken on day 63 after the first vaccine or placebo injection. Trimming cost V 0 bases and J 2 bases, with 13 bases left between them. The CDR3 is 16 amino acids. Germline CDR1 is ENHRY and CDR2 is SYGVKD. Here immunoSEQ multiplex PCR was the method, and the copy in TCRdb shows in-frame clones only, minus some. The sample has around 340,000 clones; around 88% are singletons. Overall study findings and caveats: Vaccinees reportedly had broad spike-specific CD8+ and CD4+ T cell responses.

Turning to this clone: Its antigen is still unknown.

The starting material was peripheral blood, obtained in a trial of Ad26.COV2.S vaccine versus placebo. The chain combines TRBV10-3 with TRBJ2-5; D possibly corresponds to TRBD1 (6 bases). This receptor was taken from a person aged 18-60 years who received the Ad26.COV2.S COVID-19 vaccine or a placebo. The CDR3: CAISESPGVEQETQYF. In DNA form, the CDR3 reads TGTGCCATCAGTGAGTCGCCAGGGGTTGAGCAAGAGACCCAGTACTTC.